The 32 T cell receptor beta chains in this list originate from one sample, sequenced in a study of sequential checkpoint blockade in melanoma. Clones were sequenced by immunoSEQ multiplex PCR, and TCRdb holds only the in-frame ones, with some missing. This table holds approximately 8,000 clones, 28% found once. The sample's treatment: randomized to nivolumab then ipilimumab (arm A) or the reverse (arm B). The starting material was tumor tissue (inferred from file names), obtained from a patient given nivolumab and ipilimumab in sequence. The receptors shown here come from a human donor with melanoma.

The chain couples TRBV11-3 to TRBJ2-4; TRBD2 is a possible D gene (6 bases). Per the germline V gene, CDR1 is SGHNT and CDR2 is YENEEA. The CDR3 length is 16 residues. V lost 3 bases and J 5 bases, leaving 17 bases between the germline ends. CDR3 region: CASSLFGDSRENIQYF. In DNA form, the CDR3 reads TGTGCCAGCAGCTTGTTTGGGGACTCGAGGGAAAACATTCAGTACTTC.

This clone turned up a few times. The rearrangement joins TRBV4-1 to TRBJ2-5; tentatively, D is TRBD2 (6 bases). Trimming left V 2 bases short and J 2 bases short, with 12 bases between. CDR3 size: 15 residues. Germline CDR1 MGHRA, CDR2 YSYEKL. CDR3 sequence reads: CASSQNLGGQETQYF. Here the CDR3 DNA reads TGCGCCAGCAGCCAAAATCTGGGGGGACAAGAGACCCAGTACTTC.

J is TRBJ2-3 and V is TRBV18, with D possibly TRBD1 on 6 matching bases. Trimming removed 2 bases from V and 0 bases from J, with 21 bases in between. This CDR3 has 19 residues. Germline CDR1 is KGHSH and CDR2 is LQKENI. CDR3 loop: CASSPKIFGARGSTDTQYF. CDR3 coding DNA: TGTGCCAGCTCACCAAAAATTTTCGGGGCCAGGGGTAGCACAGATACGCAGTATTTT.

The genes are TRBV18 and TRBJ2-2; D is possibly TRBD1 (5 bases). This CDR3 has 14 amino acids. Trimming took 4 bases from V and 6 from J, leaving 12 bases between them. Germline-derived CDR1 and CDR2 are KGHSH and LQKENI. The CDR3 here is CASSLAGLPGELFF. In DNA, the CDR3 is TGTGCCAGCTCACTAGCAGGGCTACCCGGGGAGCTGTTTTTT.

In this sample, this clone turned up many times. CDR3 amino acids: CASSVRPLDLNTEAFF. CDR3 DNA sequence: TGTGCCAGCAGCGTCCGCCCTCTGGATCTGAACACTGAAGCTTTCTTT. This chain connects TRBV9 to TRBJ1-1; unclear D gene. Trimming shortened V by 2 bases and J by 0 bases, and 14 bases separated the two germline ends. Germline CDR1 and CDR2: SGDLS and YYNGEE. This CDR3 is built from 16 residues.

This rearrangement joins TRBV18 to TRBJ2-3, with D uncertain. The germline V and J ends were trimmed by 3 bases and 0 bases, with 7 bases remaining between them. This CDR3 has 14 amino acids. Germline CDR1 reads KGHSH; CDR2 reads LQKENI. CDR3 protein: CASSPFSSTDTQYF. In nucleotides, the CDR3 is TGTGCCAGCTCACCTTTTTCTAGCACAGATACGCAGTATTTT.

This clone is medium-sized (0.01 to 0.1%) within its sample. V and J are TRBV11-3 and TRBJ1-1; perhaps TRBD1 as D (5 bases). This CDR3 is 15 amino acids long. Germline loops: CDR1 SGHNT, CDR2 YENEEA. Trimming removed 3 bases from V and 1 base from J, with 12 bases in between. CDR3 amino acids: CASSLGSGTNTEAFF. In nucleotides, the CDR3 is TGTGCCAGCAGCTTGGGCTCAGGGACGAACACTGAAGCTTTCTTT.

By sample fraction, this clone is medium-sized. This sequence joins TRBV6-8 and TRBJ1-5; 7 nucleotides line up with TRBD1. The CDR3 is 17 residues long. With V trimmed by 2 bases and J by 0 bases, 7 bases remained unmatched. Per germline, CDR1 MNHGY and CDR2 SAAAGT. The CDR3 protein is CASSYGAGGISNQPQHF. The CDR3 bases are TGTGCCAGCAGTTACGGGGCAGGGGGAATTAGCAATCAGCCCCAGCATTTT.

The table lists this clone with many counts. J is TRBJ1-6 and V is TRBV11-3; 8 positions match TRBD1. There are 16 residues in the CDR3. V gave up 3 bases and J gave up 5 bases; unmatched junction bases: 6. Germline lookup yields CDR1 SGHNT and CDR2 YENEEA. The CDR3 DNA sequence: TGTGCCAGCAGCTTCGGACCGGGACAGGATAATTCACCCCTCCACTTT. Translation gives CASSFGPGQDNSPLHF.

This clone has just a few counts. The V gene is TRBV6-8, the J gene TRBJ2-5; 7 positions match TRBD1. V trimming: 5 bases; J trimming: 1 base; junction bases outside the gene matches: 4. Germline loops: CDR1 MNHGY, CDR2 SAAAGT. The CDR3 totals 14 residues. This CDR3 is CASSTWTGQETQYF. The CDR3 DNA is TGTGCCAGCAGTACGTGGACAGGCCAAGAGACCCAGTACTTC.

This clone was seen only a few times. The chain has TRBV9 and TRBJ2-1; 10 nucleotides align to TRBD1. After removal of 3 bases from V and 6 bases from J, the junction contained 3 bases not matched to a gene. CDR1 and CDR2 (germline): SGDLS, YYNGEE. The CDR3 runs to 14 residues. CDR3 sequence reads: CASSGTGGVNEQFF. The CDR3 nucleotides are TGTGCCAGCAGCGGGACAGGGGGTGTCAATGAGCAGTTCTTC.

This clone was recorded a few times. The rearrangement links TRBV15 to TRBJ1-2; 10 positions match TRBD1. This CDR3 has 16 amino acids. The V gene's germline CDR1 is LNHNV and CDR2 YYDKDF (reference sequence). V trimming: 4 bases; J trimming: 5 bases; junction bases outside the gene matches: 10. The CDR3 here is CATSNHPGTGVYGYTF. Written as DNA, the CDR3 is TGTGCCACCAGCAACCACCCCGGGACAGGGGTATATGGCTACACCTTC. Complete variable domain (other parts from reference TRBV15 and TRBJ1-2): DAMVIQNPRYQVTQFGKPVTLSCSQTLNHNVMYWYQQKSSQAPKLLFHYYDKDFNNEADTPDNFQSRRPNTSFCFLDIRSPGLGDTAMYLCATSNHPGTGVYGYTFGSGTRLTVV.

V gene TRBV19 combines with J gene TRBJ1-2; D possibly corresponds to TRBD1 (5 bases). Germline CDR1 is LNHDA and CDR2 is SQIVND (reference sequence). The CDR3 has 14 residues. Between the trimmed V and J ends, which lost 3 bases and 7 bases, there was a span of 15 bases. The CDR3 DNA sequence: TGTGCCAGTAGTATGGGACGGGGGGAAGTTGGCTACACCTTC. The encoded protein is CASSMGRGEVGYTF. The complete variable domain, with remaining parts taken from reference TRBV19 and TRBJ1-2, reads DGGITQSPKYLFRKEGQNVTLSCEQNLNHDAMYWYRQDPGQGLRLIYYSQIVNDFQKGDIAEGYSVSREKKESFPLTVTSAQKNPTAFYLCASSMGRGEVGYTFGSGTRLTVV.

The CDR3 here is CAWSPGWANEQFF. CDR3 bases: TGTGCCTGGAGCCCAGGGTGGGCGAATGAGCAGTTCTTC. The chain recombines TRBV30 with TRBJ2-1, with D perhaps matching TRBD1 (5 bases). The germline V gene encodes CDR1 GTSNPN and CDR2 SVGIG (reference sequence). The CDR3 length is 13 residues. Trimming took 3 bases from V and 7 from J, leaving 13 bases between them.

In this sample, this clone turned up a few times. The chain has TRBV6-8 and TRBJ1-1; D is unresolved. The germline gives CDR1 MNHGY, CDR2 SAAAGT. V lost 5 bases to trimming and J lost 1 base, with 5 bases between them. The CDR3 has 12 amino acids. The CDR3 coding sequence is TGTGCCAGCAGTGCAGCGAACACTGAAGCTTTCTTT. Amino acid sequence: CASSAANTEAFF.

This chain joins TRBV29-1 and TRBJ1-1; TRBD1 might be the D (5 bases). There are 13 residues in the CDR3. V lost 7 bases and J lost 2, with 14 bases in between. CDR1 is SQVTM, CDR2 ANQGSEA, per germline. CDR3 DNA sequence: TGCAGCGCGGCCGGGACTGTCAACACTGAAGCTTTCTTT. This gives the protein CSAAGTVNTEAFF.

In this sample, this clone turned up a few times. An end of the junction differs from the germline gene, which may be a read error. CDR3 coding DNA: TGTGCCATCAGTAAGGGACAGCAATACGAGCAGTACTTC. It codes for CAISKGQQYEQYF. The chain carries TRBV6-8 and TRBJ2-7; 7 nucleotides line up with TRBD1. Germline values: CDR1 MNHGY, CDR2 SAAAGT. The CDR3 consists of 13 residues.

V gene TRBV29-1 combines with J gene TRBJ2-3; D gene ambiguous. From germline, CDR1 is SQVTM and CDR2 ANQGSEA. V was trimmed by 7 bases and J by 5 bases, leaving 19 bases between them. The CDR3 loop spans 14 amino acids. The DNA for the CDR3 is TGCAGCGCCCGTCAAGAAGGCATGAGAGATACGCAGTATTTT. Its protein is CSARQEGMRDTQYF.

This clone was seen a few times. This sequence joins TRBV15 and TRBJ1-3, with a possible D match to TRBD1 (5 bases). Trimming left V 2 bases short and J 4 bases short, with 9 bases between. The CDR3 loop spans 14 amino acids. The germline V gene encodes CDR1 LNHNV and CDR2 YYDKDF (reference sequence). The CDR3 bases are TGTGCCACCAGCAGAACAGGAGTAGGAAACACCATATATTTT. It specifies CATSRTGVGNTIYF. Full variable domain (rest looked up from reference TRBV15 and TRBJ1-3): DAMVIQNPRYQVTQFGKPVTLSCSQTLNHNVMYWYQQKSSQAPKLLFHYYDKDFNNEADTPDNFQSRRPNTSFCFLDIRSPGLGDTAMYLCATSRTGVGNTIYFGEGSWLTVV.

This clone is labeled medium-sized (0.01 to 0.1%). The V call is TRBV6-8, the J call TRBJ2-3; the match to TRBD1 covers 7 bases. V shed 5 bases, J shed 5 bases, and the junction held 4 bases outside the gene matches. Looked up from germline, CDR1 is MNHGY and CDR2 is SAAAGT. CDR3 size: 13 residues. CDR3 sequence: CASSGDRRDTQYF. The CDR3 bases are TGTGCCAGCAGTGGGGACAGACGAGATACGCAGTATTTT.

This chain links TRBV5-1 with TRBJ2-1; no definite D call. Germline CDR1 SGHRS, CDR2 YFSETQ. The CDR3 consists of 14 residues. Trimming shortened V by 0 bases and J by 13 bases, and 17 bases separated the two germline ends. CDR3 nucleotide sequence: TGCGCCAGCAGCTTGGGACTGCCCTTAGGTACCCAGTTCTTC. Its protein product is CASSLGLPLGTQFF. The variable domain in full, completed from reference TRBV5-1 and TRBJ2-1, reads KAGVTQTPRYLIKTRGQQVTLSCSPISGHRSVSWYQQTPGQGLQFLFEYFSETQRNKGNFPGRFSGRQFSNSRSEMNVSTLELGDSALYLCASSLGLPLGTQFFGPGTRLTVL.

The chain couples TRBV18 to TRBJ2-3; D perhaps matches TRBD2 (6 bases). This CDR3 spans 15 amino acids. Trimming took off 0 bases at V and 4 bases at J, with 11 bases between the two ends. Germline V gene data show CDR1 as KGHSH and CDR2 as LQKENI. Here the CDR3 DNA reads TGTGCCAGCTCACCACCGGGCGGGACGGCAGATACGCAGTATTTT. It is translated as CASSPPGGTADTQYF. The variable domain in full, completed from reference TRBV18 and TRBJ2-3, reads NAGVMQNPRHLVRRRGQEARLRCSPMKGHSHVYWYRQLPEEGLKFMVYLQKENIIDESGMPKERFSAEFPKEGPSILRIQQVVRGDSAAYFCASSPPGGTADTQYFGPGTRLTVL.

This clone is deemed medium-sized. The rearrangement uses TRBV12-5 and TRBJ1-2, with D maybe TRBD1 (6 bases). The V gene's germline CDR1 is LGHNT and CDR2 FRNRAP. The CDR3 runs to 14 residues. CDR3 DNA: TGTGCCAGCACCTTGGCGGGACACACCTATGGCTACACCTTC. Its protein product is CASTLAGHTYGYTF.

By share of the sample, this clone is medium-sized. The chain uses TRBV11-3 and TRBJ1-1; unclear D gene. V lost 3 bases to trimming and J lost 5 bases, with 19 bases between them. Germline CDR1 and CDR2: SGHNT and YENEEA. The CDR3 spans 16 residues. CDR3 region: CASSLGASPVGTEAFF. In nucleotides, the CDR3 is TGTGCCAGCAGCTTGGGCGCATCACCTGTCGGTACTGAAGCTTTCTTT. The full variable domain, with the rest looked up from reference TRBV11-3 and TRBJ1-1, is EAGVVQSPRYKIIEKKQPVAFWCNPISGHNTLYWYLQNLGQGPELLIRYENEEAVDDSQLPKDRFSAERLKGVDSTLKIQPAELGDSAVYLCASSLGASPVGTEAFFGQGTRLTVV.

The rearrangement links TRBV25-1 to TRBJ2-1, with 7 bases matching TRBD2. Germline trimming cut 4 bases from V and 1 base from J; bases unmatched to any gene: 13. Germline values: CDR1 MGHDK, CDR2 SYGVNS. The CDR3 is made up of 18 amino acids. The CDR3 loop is CASSGRFGAGRSYNEQFF. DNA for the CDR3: TGTGCCAGCAGTGGTCGATTTGGAGCGGGACGGTCCTACAATGAGCAGTTCTTC.

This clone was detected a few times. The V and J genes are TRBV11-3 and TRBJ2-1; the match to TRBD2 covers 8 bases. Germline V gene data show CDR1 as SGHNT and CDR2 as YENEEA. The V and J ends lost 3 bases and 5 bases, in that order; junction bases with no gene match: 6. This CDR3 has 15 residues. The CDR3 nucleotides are TGTGCCAGCAGCTTCCCGGGACTAGAGAACAATGAGCAGTTCTTC. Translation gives CASSFPGLENNEQFF.

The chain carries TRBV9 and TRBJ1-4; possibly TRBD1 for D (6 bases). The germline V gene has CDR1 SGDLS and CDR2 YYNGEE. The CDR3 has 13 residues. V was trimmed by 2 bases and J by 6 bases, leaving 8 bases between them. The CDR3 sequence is CASSVAGDEKLFF. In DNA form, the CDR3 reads TGTGCCAGCAGCGTTGCAGGGGATGAAAAACTGTTTTTT.

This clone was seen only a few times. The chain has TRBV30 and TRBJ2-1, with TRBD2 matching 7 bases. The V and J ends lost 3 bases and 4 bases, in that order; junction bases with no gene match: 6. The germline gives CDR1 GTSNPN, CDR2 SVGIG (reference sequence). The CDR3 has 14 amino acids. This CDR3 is CAWSRGGFYNEQFF. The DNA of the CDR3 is TGTGCCTGGAGCCGCGGGGGATTTTACAATGAGCAGTTCTTC.

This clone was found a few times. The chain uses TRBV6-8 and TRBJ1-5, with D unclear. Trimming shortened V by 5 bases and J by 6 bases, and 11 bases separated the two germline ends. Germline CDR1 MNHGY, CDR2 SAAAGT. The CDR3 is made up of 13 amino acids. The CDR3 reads CASSDGLGQPQHF. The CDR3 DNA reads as TGTGCCAGCAGTGACGGGTTGGGTCAGCCCCAGCATTTT.

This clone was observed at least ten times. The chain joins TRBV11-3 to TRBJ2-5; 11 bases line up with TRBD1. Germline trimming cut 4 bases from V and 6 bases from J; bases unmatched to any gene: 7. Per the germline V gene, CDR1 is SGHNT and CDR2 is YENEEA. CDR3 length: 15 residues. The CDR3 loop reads CASSWDRGSEQTQYF. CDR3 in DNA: TGTGCCAGCAGCTGGGACAGGGGGTCGGAGCAGACCCAGTACTTC.

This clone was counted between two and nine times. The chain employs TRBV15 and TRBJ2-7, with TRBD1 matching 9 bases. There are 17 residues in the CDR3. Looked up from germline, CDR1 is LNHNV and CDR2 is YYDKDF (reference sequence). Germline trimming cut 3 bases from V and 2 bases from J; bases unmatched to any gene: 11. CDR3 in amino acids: CATSSALPGQGAYEQYF. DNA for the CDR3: TGTGCCACCAGCAGCGCTCTACCGGGACAGGGTGCCTACGAGCAGTACTTC.

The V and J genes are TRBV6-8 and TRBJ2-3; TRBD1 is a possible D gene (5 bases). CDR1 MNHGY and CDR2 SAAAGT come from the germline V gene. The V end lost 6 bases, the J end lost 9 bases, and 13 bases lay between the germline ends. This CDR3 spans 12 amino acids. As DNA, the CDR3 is TGTGCCAGCAGGGCGGACATTCCCACGCAGTATTTT. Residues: CASRADIPTQYF.